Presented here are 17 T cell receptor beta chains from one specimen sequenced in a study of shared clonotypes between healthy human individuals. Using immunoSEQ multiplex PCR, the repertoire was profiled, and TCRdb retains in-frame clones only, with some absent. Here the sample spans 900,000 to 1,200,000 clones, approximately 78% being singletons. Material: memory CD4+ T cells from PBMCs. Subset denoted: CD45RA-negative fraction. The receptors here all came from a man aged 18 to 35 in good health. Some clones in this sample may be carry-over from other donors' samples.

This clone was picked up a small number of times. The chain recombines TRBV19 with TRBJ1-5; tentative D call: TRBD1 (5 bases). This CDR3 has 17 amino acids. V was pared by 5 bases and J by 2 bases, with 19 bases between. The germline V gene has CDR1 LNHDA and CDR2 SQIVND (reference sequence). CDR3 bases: TGTGCCAGTAGTCCAACAGGAGGTTGGGGCCGCAATCAGCCCCAGCATTTT. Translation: CASSPTGGWGRNQPQHF. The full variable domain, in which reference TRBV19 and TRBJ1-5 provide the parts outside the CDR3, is DGGITQSPKYLFRKEGQNVTLSCEQNLNHDAMYWYRQDPGQGLRLIYYSQIVNDFQKGDIAEGYSVSREKKESFPLTVTSAQKNPTAFYLCASSPTGGWGRNQPQHFGDGTRLSIL.

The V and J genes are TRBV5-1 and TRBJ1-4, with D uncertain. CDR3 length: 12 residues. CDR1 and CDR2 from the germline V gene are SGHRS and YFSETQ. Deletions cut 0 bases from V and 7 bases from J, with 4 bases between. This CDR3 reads CASSLDGEKLFF. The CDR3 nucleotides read TGCGCCAGCAGCTTGGACGGTGAAAAACTGTTTTTT. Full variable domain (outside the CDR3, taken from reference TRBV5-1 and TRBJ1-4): KAGVTQTPRYLIKTRGQQVTLSCSPISGHRSVSWYQQTPGQGLQFLFEYFSETQRNKGNFPGRFSGRQFSNSRSEMNVSTLELGDSALYLCASSLDGEKLFFGSGTQLSVL.

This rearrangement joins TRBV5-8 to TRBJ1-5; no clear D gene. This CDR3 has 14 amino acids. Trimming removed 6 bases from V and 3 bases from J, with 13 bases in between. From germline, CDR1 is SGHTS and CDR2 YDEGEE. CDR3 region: CASNYKGINQPQHF. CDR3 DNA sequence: TGTGCCAGCAACTACAAAGGGATCAATCAGCCCCAGCATTTT. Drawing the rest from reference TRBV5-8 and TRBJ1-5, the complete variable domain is EAGVTQSPTHLIKTRGQQATLRCSPISGHTSVYWYQQALGLGLQFLLWYDEGEERNRGNFPPRFSGRQFPNYSSELNVNALELEDSALYLCASNYKGINQPQHFGDGTRLSIL.

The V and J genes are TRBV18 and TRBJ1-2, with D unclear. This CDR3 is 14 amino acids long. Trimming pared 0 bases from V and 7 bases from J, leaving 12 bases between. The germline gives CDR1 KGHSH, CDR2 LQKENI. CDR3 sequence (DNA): TGTGCCAGCTCACCACCCCTAGACATCGGTGGCTACACCTTC. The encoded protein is CASSPPLDIGGYTF.

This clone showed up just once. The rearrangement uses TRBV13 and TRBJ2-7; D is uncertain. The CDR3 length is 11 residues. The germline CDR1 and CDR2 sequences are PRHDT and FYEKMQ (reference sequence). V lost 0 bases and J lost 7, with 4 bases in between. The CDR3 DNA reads TGTGCCAGCAGCTTAGGTGGGGAGCAGTACTTC. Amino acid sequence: CASSLGGEQYF.

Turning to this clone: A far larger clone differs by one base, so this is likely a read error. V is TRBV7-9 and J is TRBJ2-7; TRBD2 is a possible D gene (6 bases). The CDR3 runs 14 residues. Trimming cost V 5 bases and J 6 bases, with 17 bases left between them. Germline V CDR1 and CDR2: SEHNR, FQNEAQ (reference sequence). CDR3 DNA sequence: TGTGCCAGCAGCACCGAAAGGGAGGCCTCCGAGCAGTACTTC. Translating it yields CASSTEREASEQYF.

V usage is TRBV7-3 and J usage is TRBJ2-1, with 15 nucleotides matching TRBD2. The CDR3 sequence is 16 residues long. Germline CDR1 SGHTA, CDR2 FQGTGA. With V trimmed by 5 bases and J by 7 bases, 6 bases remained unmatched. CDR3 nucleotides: TGTGCCAGCAGCCGGACTAGCGGGAGGGCCATTAATGAGCAGTTCTTC. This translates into CASSRTSGRAINEQFF.

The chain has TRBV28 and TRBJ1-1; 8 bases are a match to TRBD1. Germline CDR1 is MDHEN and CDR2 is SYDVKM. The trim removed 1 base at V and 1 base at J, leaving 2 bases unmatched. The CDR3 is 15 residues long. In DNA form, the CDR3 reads TGTGCCAGCAGTTTATTGGGACAGGCGAACACTGAAGCTTTCTTT. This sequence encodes CASSLLGQANTEAFF.

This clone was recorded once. The CDR3 here is CSVTREAPDTQYF. The CDR3 nucleotides read TGCAGCGTTACGCGGGAGGCACCAGATACGCAGTATTTT. This rearrangement joins TRBV29-1 to TRBJ2-3; 8 nucleotides agree with TRBD2. The length of the CDR3 is 13 residues. Germline values: CDR1 SQVTM, CDR2 ANQGSEA. Losses at the gene ends were 5 bases for V and 4 bases for J; bases not matched to a gene: 5.

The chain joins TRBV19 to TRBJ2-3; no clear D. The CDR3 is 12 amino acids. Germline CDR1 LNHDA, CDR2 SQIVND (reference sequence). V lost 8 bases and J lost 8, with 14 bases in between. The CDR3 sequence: CASSDPPGTQYF. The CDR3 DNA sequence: TGTGCCAGTTCCGACCCCCCGGGTACGCAGTATTTT.

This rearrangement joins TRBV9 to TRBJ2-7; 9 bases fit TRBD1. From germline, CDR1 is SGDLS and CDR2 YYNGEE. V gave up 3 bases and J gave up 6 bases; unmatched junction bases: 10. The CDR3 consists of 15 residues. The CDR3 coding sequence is TGTGCCAGCAGCGCCACCGGGACAGGGCAAAGCGAGCAGTACTTC. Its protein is CASSATGTGQSEQYF.

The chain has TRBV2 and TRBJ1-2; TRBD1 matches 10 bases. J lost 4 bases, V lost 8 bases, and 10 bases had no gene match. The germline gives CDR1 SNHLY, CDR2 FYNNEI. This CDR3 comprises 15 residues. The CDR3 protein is CASARDRGHGYGYTF. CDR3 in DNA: TGTGCCAGCGCGCGGGACAGGGGTCATGGCTATGGCTACACCTTC.

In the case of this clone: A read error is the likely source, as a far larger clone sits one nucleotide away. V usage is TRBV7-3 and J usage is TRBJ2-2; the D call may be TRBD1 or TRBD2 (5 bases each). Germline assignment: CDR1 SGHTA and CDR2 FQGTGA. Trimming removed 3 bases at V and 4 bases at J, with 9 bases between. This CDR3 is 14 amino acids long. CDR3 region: CASSFGGPTGELFF. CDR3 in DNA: TGTGCCAGCAGCTTTGGGGGTCCCACCGGGGAGCTGTTTTTT.

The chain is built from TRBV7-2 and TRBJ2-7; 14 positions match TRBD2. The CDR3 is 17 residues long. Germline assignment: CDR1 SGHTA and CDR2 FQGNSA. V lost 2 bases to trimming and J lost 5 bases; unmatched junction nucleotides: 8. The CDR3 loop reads CASSLLGGLAGANEQYF. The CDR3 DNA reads TGTGCCAGCAGCTTATTGGGGGGACTAGCGGGAGCCAACGAGCAGTACTTC.

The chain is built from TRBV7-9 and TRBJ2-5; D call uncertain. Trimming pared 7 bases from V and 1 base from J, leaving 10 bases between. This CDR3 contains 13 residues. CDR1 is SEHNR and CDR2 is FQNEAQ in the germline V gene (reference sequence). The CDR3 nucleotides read TGTGCCAGCAACCCGGTACCCCAAGAGACCCAGTACTTC. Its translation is CASNPVPQETQYF.

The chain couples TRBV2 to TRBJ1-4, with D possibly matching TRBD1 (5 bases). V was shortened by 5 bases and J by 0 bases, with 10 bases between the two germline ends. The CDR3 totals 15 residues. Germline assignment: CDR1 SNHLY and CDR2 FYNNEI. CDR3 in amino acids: CASSRDGATNEKLFF. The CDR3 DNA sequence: TGTGCCAGCAGTCGGGACGGCGCAACTAATGAAAAACTGTTTTTT.

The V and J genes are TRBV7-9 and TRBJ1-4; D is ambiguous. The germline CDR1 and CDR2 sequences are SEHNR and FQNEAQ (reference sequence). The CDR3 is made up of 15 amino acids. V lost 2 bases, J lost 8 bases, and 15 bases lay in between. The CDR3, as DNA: TGTGCCAGCAGCTTAAGTAGGTCGTGGGTCGAAAAACTGTTTTTT. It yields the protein CASSLSRSWVEKLFF.